This T cell receptor (beta chain) is from a study of persistence of HIV-infected CD4 T cells. The stimulus was an HIV-1 Gag 15-mer peptide pool, roughly 1 ug/peptide/mL. Sorting of responding CD4+ T cells relied on upregulated CD40 ligand together with CD69. Donors had CD4+ T cell counts above 400 cells/uL and were CMV-seropositive. In this sample, this clone turned up once. What it binds is not known. The libraries were made with immunoSEQ version 4 in survey mode. Profiling relied on immunoSEQ multiplex PCR, and the TCRdb table lists in-frame clones only, not all of them. The sample lists under 25,000 clones, 65% occurring once. The germline CDR1 and CDR2 sequences are MNHEY and SVGAGI. Losses at the gene ends were 7 bases for V and 1 base for J; bases not matched to a gene: 7. The CDR3 has 15 residues.

The sequencing used CD4+ T cells sorted from PBMCs after 18-hour stimulation, collected from a patient who received antiretroviral therapy. The sequence was collected from an adult woman with HIV who was CMV-seropositive. The chain links TRBV6-5 to TRBJ1-5; 7 positions agree with TRBD1. DNA for the CDR3: TGTGCCAGCATCATAGACAGGGAGAGCAATCAGCCCCAGCATTTT. Protein product: CASIIDRESNQPQHF.